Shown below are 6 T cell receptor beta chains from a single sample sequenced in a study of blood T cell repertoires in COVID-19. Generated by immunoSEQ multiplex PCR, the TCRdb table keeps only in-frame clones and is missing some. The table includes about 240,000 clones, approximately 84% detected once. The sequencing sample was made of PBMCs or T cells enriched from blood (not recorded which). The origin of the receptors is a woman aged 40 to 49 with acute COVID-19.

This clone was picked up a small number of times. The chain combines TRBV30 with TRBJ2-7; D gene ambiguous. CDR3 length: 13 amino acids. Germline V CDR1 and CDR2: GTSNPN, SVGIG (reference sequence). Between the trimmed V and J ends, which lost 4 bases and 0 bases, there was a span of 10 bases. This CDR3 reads CAWISMSSYEQYF. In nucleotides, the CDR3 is TGTGCCTGGATTTCAATGAGCTCCTACGAGCAGTACTTC.

The CDR3: CASSSTSGSSGEQFF. In DNA form, the CDR3 reads TGTGCCAGCAGTTCTACTAGCGGGAGCTCTGGTGAGCAGTTCTTC. The V call is TRBV6-5, the J call TRBJ2-1; TRBD2 aligns across 11 bases. The germline V gene encodes CDR1 MNHEY and CDR2 SVGAGI. The CDR3 totals 15 residues. Trimming took 4 bases from V and 9 from J; bases not matched to a gene: 8.

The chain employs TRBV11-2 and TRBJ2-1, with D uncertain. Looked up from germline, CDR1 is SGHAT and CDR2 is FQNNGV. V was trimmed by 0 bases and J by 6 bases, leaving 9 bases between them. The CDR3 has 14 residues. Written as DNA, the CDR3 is TGTGCCAGCAGCTTAGAACTGCCTCCCAATGAGCAGTTCTTC. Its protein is CASSLELPPNEQFF.

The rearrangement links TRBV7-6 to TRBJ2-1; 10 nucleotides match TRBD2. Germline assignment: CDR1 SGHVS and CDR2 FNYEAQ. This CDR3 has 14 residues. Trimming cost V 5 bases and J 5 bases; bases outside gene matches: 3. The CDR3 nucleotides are TGTGCCAGCAGCGGACTAGCGGAGAACAATGAGCAGTTCTTC. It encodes CASSGLAENNEQFF.

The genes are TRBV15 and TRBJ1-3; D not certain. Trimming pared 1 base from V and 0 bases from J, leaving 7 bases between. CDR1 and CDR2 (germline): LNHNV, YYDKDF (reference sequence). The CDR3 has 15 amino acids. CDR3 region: CATSRGLTSGNTIYF. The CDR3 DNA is TGTGCCACCAGCAGAGGACTGACCTCTGGAAACACCATATATTTT.

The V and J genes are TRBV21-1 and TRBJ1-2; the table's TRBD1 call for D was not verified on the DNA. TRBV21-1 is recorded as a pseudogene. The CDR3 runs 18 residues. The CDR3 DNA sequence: TGTGCCAGCAGCAAACTTCGAGACAGGGGGCCTCTTGGCTATGGCTACACCTTC. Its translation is CASSKLRDRGPLGYGYTF.